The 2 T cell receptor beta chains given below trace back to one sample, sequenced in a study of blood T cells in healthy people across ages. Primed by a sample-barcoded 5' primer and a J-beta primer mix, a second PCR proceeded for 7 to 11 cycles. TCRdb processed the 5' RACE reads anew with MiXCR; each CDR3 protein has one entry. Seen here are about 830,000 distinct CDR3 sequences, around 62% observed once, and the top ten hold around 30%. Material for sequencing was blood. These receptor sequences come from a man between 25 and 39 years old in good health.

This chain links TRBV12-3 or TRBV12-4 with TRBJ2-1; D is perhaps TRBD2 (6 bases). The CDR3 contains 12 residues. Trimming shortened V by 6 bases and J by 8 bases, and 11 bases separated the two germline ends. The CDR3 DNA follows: TGTGCCAGCAGCGGGGGTTCGGATGAGCAGTTCTTC. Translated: CASSGGSDEQFF.

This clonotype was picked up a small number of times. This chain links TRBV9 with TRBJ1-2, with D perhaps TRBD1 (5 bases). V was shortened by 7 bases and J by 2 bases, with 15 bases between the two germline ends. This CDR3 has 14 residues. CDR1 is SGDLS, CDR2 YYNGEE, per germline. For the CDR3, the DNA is TGTGCCAGCGGACGGGGGGAGCCCAACTATGGCTACACCTTC. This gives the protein CASGRGEPNYGYTF. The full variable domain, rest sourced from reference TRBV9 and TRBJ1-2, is DSGVTQTPKHLITATGQRVTLRCSPRSGDLSVYWYQQSLDQGLQFLIQYYNGEERAKGNILERFSAQQFPDLHSELNLSSLELGDSALYFCASGRGEPNYGYTFGSGTRLTVV.